A single sample gave rise to the 25 T cell receptor beta chains below, sequenced in a study of cytomegalovirus exposure and HLA in healthy donors. The study ran its PCR with 60 Vbeta and 13 Jbeta primers. Assay used: immunoSEQ multiplex PCR; TCRdb lists only in-frame clones, some missing. The table has 130,000 to 150,000 clones, about 72% seen once; the top ten hold about 4.5%. Sequencing was carried out using PBMCs. The receptors here all came from a man aged 55 to 69 in good health and CMV-seronegative.

The chain uses TRBV7-2 and TRBJ1-2, with D possibly TRBD1 on 5 matching bases. The CDR3 spans 13 residues. V was cut by 5 bases and J by 0 bases, with 7 bases left in between. Germline assignment: CDR1 SGHTA and CDR2 FQGNSA. Here the CDR3 reads CASSQDTNYGYTF. The DNA of the CDR3 is TGTGCCAGCAGCCAGGACACTAACTATGGCTACACCTTC.

The chain couples TRBV18 to TRBJ1-2; D unresolved. Germline V CDR1 and CDR2: KGHSH, LQKENI. This CDR3 region has 14 residues. Between the trimmed V and J ends, which lost 6 bases and 3 bases, there was a span of 14 bases. The CDR3 DNA reads as TGTGCCAGCTCTTACGGGGAATCTGACTATGGCTACACCTTC. This translates into CASSYGESDYGYTF.

This chain links TRBV28 with TRBJ1-2; 9 nucleotides agree with TRBD1. The V segment lost 6 bases and the J segment 3 bases; nucleotides outside the gene matches: 14. Germline CDR1 MDHEN, CDR2 SYDVKM. The CDR3 length is 17 residues. CDR3 sequence reads: CASRNFGTGKDYYGYTF. The CDR3 nucleotides read TGTGCCAGCAGGAATTTCGGGACAGGGAAGGACTACTATGGCTACACCTTC.

This clone appeared many times. This chain uses TRBV4-1 with TRBJ2-3; D perhaps matches TRBD2 (7 bases). CDR3 length: 19 residues. From germline, CDR1 is MGHRA and CDR2 YSYEKL. V was cut by 0 bases and J by 3 bases, with 22 bases left in between. The CDR3 nucleotides are TGCGCCAGCAGCCAAGAACACCCTTTAGGGGGGGGAATTACAGATACGCAGTATTTT. As protein: CASSQEHPLGGGITDTQYF.

The rearrangement uses TRBV11-2 and TRBJ2-5; maybe TRBD2 (5 bases). The CDR3 is 14 amino acids. Germline loops: CDR1 SGHAT, CDR2 FQNNGV. Trimming left V 3 bases short and J 3 bases short, with 11 bases between. The CDR3 loop is CASSLRLAEETQYF. CDR3 sequence (DNA): TGTGCCAGCAGCTTGAGGCTAGCTGAAGAGACCCAGTACTTC. The entire variable domain, with the rest obtained from reference TRBV11-2 and TRBJ2-5, is as follows: EAGVAQSPRYKIIEKRQSVAFWCNPISGHATLYWYQQILGQGPKLLIQFQNNGVVDDSQLPKDRFSAERLKGVDSTLKIQPAKLEDSAVYLCASSLRLAEETQYFGPGTRLLVL.

CDR3 sequence: CASSESRTGVYSNQPQHF. For the CDR3, the DNA is TGTGCCAGCAGTGAATCCCGGACAGGTGTTTATAGCAATCAGCCCCAGCATTTT. J is TRBJ1-5 and V is TRBV2, with 7 bases aligning to TRBD1. CDR3 length: 18 amino acids. The V segment lost 2 bases and the J segment 0 bases; nucleotides outside the gene matches: 10. CDR1 and CDR2 from the germline V gene are SNHLY and FYNNEI.

J is TRBJ1-2 and V is TRBV28, with 8 bases matching TRBD1. Germline CDR1 MDHEN, CDR2 SYDVKM. With V trimmed by 5 bases and J by 4 bases, 3 bases remained unmatched. The CDR3 contains 13 residues. CDR3 DNA: TGTGCCAGCAGTCTCAGGGGGCTCTATGGCTACACCTTC. It specifies CASSLRGLYGYTF.

The CDR3 sequence: CASSLRTEGGSPLHF. CDR3 bases: TGTGCCAGCAGCTTACGGACAGAGGGTGGATCACCCCTCCACTTT. V and J are TRBV7-3 and TRBJ1-6; tentative D call: TRBD1 (6 bases). V lost 2 bases to trimming and J lost 10 bases, with 15 bases between them. Germline V lookup: CDR1 SGHTA, CDR2 FQGTGA. CDR3 length: 15 residues.

V and J are TRBV5-6 and TRBJ2-1, with TRBD2 identical over 9 bases. CDR3 length equals 15 residues. Germline V CDR1 and CDR2: SGHDT, YYEEEE. Trimming at V came to 2 bases and at J to 2 bases, leaving 2 bases not matched to a gene. CDR3 nucleotides: TGTGCCAGCAGCTTTCTAGCGGGGACCTACAATGAGCAGTTCTTC. Protein product: CASSFLAGTYNEQFF.

V gene TRBV6-5 combines with J gene TRBJ2-3; 7 bases match TRBD2. This CDR3 contains 15 residues. Germline V gene data show CDR1 as MNHEY and CDR2 as SVGAGI. V shed 6 bases, J shed 2 bases, and the junction held 8 bases outside the gene matches. The CDR3 sequence is CASSRLAAPTDTQYF. CDR3 DNA: TGTGCCAGCAGCCGTCTAGCGGCACCCACAGATACGCAGTATTTT.

This clone was counted a few times. The rearrangement uses TRBV6-6 and TRBJ1-2, with D maybe TRBD1 (5 bases). Germline CDR1 reads MNHNY; CDR2 reads SVGAGI (reference sequence). The CDR3 has 15 amino acids. V lost 4 bases to trimming and J lost 5 bases, with 17 bases between them. DNA of the CDR3: TGTGCCAGCAGTTCGACAGTGAAGTGGGAATATGGCTACACCTTC. Translating gives CASSSTVKWEYGYTF.

The chain recombines TRBV7-3 with TRBJ2-5; D not certain. Trimming shortened V by 5 bases and J by 9 bases, and 16 bases separated the two germline ends. CDR3 size: 13 residues. The V gene's germline CDR1 is SGHTA and CDR2 FQGTGA. CDR3 in amino acids: CASSQARLGPQYF. CDR3 coding DNA: TGTGCCAGCAGCCAGGCGAGATTAGGCCCCCAGTACTTC.

The chain has TRBV5-1 and TRBJ2-3; 15 nucleotides agree with TRBD2. The germline V gene has CDR1 SGHRS and CDR2 YFSETQ. The J segment lost 3 bases and the V segment lost 5 bases, leaving 4 bases of the junction unmatched. The CDR3 totals 16 residues. The CDR3 reads CASRGGLAGGTDTQYF. DNA of the CDR3: TGCGCCAGCAGAGGTGGACTAGCGGGAGGGACAGATACGCAGTATTTT.

The CDR3 sequence is CASRPQKVEGEAGDTEAFF. DNA of the CDR3: TGTGCAAGTCGCCCCCAAAAAGTTGAGGGGGAAGCGGGGGACACTGAAGCTTTCTTT. This chain uses TRBV12-2 with TRBJ1-1. TRBV12-2 is assigned pseudogene status. This CDR3 has 19 amino acids.

This sequence joins TRBV9 and TRBJ2-4, with 9 bases that match TRBD1. This CDR3 is 13 amino acids long. The junction had 7 bases not matched to a gene; V was cut back by 3 bases and J by 12 bases. Germline values: CDR1 SGDLS, CDR2 YYNGEE. The CDR3 loop reads CASSAQGQGRQYF. In DNA form, the CDR3 reads TGTGCCAGCAGCGCCCAGGGACAGGGTCGTCAGTACTTC.

The genes are TRBV27 and TRBJ2-7, with TRBD1 matching 11 bases. J was trimmed by 5 bases and V by 3 bases; bases with no gene match: 18. The germline V gene encodes CDR1 MNHEY and CDR2 SMNVEV (reference sequence). The CDR3 covers 19 residues. The CDR3 DNA sequence: TGTGCCAGCAGTTTTACCCCCCCCCGGACAGGGGGCGAAATCAACGAGCAGTACTTC. The encoded protein is CASSFTPPRTGGEINEQYF.

This sequence joins TRBV5-6 and TRBJ1-1; the match to TRBD1 covers 11 bases. Losses at the gene ends were 4 bases for V and 2 bases for J; bases not matched to a gene: 13. The CDR3 consists of 18 residues. CDR1 SGHDT and CDR2 YYEEEE come from the germline V gene. CDR3 amino acids: CASSPTGTGGTQNTEAFF. The CDR3 DNA reads TGTGCCAGCAGCCCCACCGGGACAGGGGGTACTCAAAACACTGAAGCTTTCTTT.

The V and J genes are TRBV7-2 and TRBJ2-7; 11 nucleotides line up with TRBD1. V lost 6 bases to trimming and J lost 7 bases; unmatched junction nucleotides: 8. From germline, CDR1 is SGHTA and CDR2 FQGNSA. The CDR3 consists of 14 residues. Here the CDR3 reads CASRVPGQGGEQYF. CDR3 bases: TGTGCCAGCAGGGTCCCGGGACAGGGGGGGGAGCAGTACTTC.

V usage is TRBV7-3 and J usage is TRBJ1-1; 9 bases agree with TRBD1. Per the germline V gene, CDR1 is SGHTA and CDR2 is FQGTGA. V shed 3 bases, J shed 7 bases, and the junction held 3 bases outside the gene matches. The CDR3 has 13 residues. The CDR3 DNA sequence: TGTGCCAGCAGCTTGGGACAGGGCTTTGAAGCTTTCTTT. Its translation: CASSLGQGFEAFF.

The J gene is TRBJ1-1, the V gene TRBV7-2; D perhaps matches TRBD1 (5 bases). Trimming took 5 bases from V and 6 from J, leaving 16 bases between them. CDR1 is SGHTA and CDR2 is FQGNSA in the germline V gene. This CDR3 has 14 amino acids. CDR3 in amino acids: CASSVIRGGSEAFF. The CDR3 bases are TGTGCCAGCAGCGTAATACGGGGGGGGTCTGAAGCTTTCTTT. Looking up the rest from reference TRBV7-2 and TRBJ1-1 gives the full variable domain: GAGVSQSPSNKVTEKGKDVELRCDPISGHTALYWYRQSLGQGLEFLIYFQGNSAPDKSGLPSDRFSAERTGGSVSTLTIQRTQQEDSAVYLCASSVIRGGSEAFFGQGTRLTVV.

The J gene is TRBJ2-3, the V gene TRBV7-2; 11 positions match TRBD2. Per germline, CDR1 SGHTA and CDR2 FQGNSA. The CDR3 runs to 15 residues. V dropped 4 bases and J dropped 5; count of bases not matched to a gene: 5. CDR3: CASSWYLAGGDTQYF. The CDR3 DNA reads as TGTGCCAGCAGCTGGTACCTAGCGGGAGGAGATACGCAGTATTTT.

The sample holds a few counts of this clone. The CDR3 bases are TGTGCCAGCAGTTTAGACGTTTCGGGGATCAAGGATGGCTACACCTTC. This codes for CASSLDVSGIKDGYTF. V is TRBV27 and J is TRBJ1-2; no clear D gene. The CDR3 consists of 16 residues. CDR1 is MNHEY and CDR2 is SMNVEV in the germline V gene (reference sequence). V dropped 2 bases and J dropped 6 bases, with 19 bases sitting between them.

This chain links TRBV9 with TRBJ2-1, with D maybe TRBD2 (9 bases). Deletions cut 0 bases from V and 9 bases from J, with 19 bases between. Germline loops: CDR1 SGDLS, CDR2 YYNGEE. The CDR3 is made up of 16 amino acids. The CDR3 reads CASSVGTGTSISEQFF. CDR3 DNA sequence: TGTGCCAGCAGCGTAGGGACAGGGACTAGCATAAGTGAGCAGTTCTTC.

This clone is a singleton in its sample. V is TRBV28 and J is TRBJ1-3; the match to TRBD1 covers 9 bases. Per germline, CDR1 MDHEN and CDR2 SYDVKM. The V gene end was trimmed by 1 base and the J gene end by 0 bases; junction bases not matched to a gene: 4. The CDR3 runs to 17 residues. CDR3 loop: CASSLSGQGYSGNTIYF. The CDR3 coding sequence is TGTGCCAGCAGTTTATCGGGACAGGGATACTCTGGAAACACCATATATTTT.

The V and J genes are TRBV11-3 and TRBJ2-1; 7 bases map to TRBD1. J lost 7 bases, V lost 2 bases, and 2 bases had no gene match. Germline V lookup: CDR1 SGHNT, CDR2 YENEEA. This CDR3 is built from 13 residues. In nucleotides, the CDR3 is TGTGCCAGCAGCTTAAACAGGGGAAATGAGCAGTTCTTC. Its protein product is CASSLNRGNEQFF.